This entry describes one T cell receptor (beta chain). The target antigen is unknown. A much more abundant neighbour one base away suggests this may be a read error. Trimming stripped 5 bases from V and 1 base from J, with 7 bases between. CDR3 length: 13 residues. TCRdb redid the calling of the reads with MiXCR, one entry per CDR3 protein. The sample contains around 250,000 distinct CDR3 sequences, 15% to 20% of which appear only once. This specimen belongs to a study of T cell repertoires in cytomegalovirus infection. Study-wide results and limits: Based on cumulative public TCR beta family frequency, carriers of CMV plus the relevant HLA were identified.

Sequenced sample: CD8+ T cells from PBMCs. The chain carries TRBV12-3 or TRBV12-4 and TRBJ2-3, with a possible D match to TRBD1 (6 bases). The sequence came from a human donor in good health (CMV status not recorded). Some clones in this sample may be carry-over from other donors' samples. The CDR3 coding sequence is TGTGCCAGCAGTAGACAGGGCACAGATACGCAGTATTTT. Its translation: CASSRQGTDTQYF.